This T cell receptor beta chain was sequenced for a study of shared clonotypes between healthy human individuals. Study-level results: Investigators collected only blood, and repertoires in tissues likely differ.

The CDR3 has 14 residues. The ends lost 5 bases at V and 6 bases at J; junction bases unmatched: 7. In germline, CDR1 is SGDLS, CDR2 YYNGEE. The input for sorted-subset replicate PCRs was around 0.2 ug DNA, about 30,000 T cell genomes. The method was immunoSEQ multiplex PCR; TCRdb's version includes in-frame clones alone and lacks a portion of them. The table includes approximately 710,000 clones, about 92% detected once. In the case of this clone: Its specificity is unknown.

The sample was memory CD8+ T cells from PBMCs. As for subset: CD45RO+ cells pooled with CCR7-negative TemRA cells. This chain joins TRBV9 and TRBJ2-2; TRBD2 agrees at 7 bases. The clonotype was recovered from a man between 18 and 35 years old in good health. Some clones in this sample may be carry-over from other donors' samples. This chain's CDR3 is CASSRGGRAGELFF. The CDR3 DNA sequence: TGTGCCAGCAGTAGAGGAGGGAGGGCCGGGGAGCTGTTTTTT.